This passage covers 24 T cell receptor beta chains from one sample sequenced in a study of cytomegalovirus exposure and HLA in healthy donors. PCR was performed using 60 Vbeta and 13 Jbeta primers. Repertoires were generated with immunoSEQ multiplex PCR, while TCRdb's copy carries only in-frame clones and drops some. The sample records roughly 27,000 clones, roughly 60% being singletons. Material: PBMCs. These receptors originate from a male donor in good health and CMV-seropositive.

The chain joins TRBV19 to TRBJ2-1; tentatively, D is TRBD1 (6 bases). The CDR3 is 15 residues long. V lost 2 bases and J 4 bases, leaving 12 bases between the germline ends. The germline gives CDR1 LNHDA, CDR2 SQIVND (reference sequence). The CDR3: CASSITSQGYNEQFF. CDR3 nucleotides: TGTGCCAGTAGTATAACATCACAGGGTTACAATGAGCAGTTCTTC.

The chain uses TRBV5-1 and TRBJ2-2, with unresolved D. V dropped 1 base and J dropped 6 bases, with 7 bases sitting between them. The CDR3 has 13 amino acids. Germline assignment: CDR1 SGHRS and CDR2 YFSETQ. The CDR3 nucleotides read TGCGCCAGCAGCTTGCTAGGAGCCGGGGAGCTGTTTTTT. The encoded protein is CASSLLGAGELFF. Full variable domain (missing parts from reference TRBV5-1 and TRBJ2-2): KAGVTQTPRYLIKTRGQQVTLSCSPISGHRSVSWYQQTPGQGLQFLFEYFSETQRNKGNFPGRFSGRQFSNSRSEMNVSTLELGDSALYLCASSLLGAGELFFGEGSRLTVL.

The chain uses TRBV27 and TRBJ2-5; D not resolved. The germline CDR1 and CDR2 sequences are MNHEY and SMNVEV (reference sequence). Trimming took 3 bases from V and 5 from J, leaving 10 bases between them. CDR3 length equals 13 residues. This chain's CDR3 is CASSLAARETQYF. As DNA, the CDR3 is TGTGCCAGCAGTTTGGCGGCCCGGGAGACCCAGTACTTC.

This clone was detected only a few times. The chain combines TRBV7-3 with TRBJ2-7; TRBD2 matches 7 bases. Germline trimming cut 5 bases from V and 0 bases from J; bases unmatched to any gene: 7. This CDR3 is built from 15 residues. The germline gives CDR1 SGHTA, CDR2 FQGTGA. CDR3 residues: CASSPSGGSSYEQYF. The CDR3 bases are TGTGCCAGCAGCCCAAGTGGCGGGAGCTCCTACGAGCAGTACTTC.

Details on this clone: The same CDR3 can be traced to other DNA sequences in this sample. The V and J genes are TRBV4-1 and TRBJ2-1, with 8 bases aligning to TRBD2. The CDR3 covers 16 residues. The V gene end was trimmed by 5 bases and the J gene end by 4 bases; junction bases not matched to a gene: 10. Germline V gene data show CDR1 as MGHRA and CDR2 as YSYEKL. CDR3 sequence (DNA): TGCGCCAGCAGCGGCGCAGGGGCGGGAGGATACAATGAGCAGTTCTTC. Amino acids: CASSGAGAGGYNEQFF.

The chain has TRBV4-2 and TRBJ2-1; 10 positions agree with TRBD2. Germline V gives CDR1 LGHNA, CDR2 YNFKEQ. J gave up 0 bases and V 4 bases, and 6 bases lay outside the gene matches. The CDR3 contains 17 residues. In nucleotides, the CDR3 is TGTGCCAGCAGCCGACAAAGCGGGAGGGACTCCTACAATGAGCAGTTCTTC. Protein: CASSRQSGRDSYNEQFF.

The chain has TRBV5-4 and TRBJ2-5; 8 bases line up with TRBD2. The CDR3 covers 14 residues. V shed 2 bases and J 5 bases; nucleotides not matched to a gene: 5. Germline V gene data show CDR1 as SGHNT and CDR2 as YYREEE (reference sequence). For the CDR3, the DNA is TGTGCCAGCAGCTTCGCGGGGGGCGCGGAGACCCAGTACTTC. It yields the protein CASSFAGGAETQYF.

This chain joins TRBV5-6 and TRBJ1-3, with D unclear. V lost 4 bases and J 1 base, leaving 9 bases between the germline ends. Germline CDR1 is SGHDT and CDR2 is YYEEEE. This CDR3 comprises 14 residues. The CDR3 loop is CASSEDLSGNTIYF. CDR3 bases: TGTGCCAGCAGCGAGGATCTGTCTGGAAACACCATATATTTT. The full variable domain, rest sourced from reference TRBV5-6 and TRBJ1-3, is DAGVTQSPTHLIKTRGQQVTLRCSPKSGHDTVSWYQQALGQGPQFIFQYYEEEERQRGNFPDRFSGHQFPNYSSELNVNALLLGDSALYLCASSEDLSGNTIYFGEGSWLTVV.

The chain employs TRBV5-8 and TRBJ1-2, with D perhaps TRBD1 (5 bases). CDR3 length equals 14 residues. Germline loops: CDR1 SGHTS, CDR2 YDEGEE. Trimming pared 4 bases from V and 6 bases from J, leaving 16 bases between. CDR3 sequence (DNA): TGTGCCAGCAGCCGGGGGGGTTTGGCGGATGGCTACACCTTC. Protein: CASSRGGLADGYTF.

This clone was recorded a few times. The chain carries TRBV19 and TRBJ2-3; tentative D call: TRBD2 (6 bases). The germline gives CDR1 LNHDA, CDR2 SQIVND (reference sequence). The V gene lost 4 bases and the J gene lost 6 bases, with 17 bases spanning the gap. The CDR3 loop spans 15 amino acids. The CDR3 loop is CASSKPGLHRDTQYF. CDR3 nucleotide sequence: TGTGCCAGTAGTAAGCCGGGACTCCACAGGGATACGCAGTATTTT.

The V and J genes are TRBV9 and TRBJ1-3, with D tentatively TRBD1 (6 bases). Germline lookup yields CDR1 SGDLS and CDR2 YYNGEE. Trimming took off 4 bases at V and 0 bases at J, with 17 bases between the two ends. The CDR3 spans 17 residues. The CDR3 region is CASSSYGGASSGNTIYF. CDR3 DNA: TGTGCCAGCAGCTCCTACGGGGGGGCCTCCTCTGGAAACACCATATATTTT.

V gene TRBV4-1 combines with J gene TRBJ2-1; 7 bases fit TRBD2. In germline, CDR1 is MGHRA, CDR2 YSYEKL. Germline trimming cut 0 bases from V and 8 bases from J; bases unmatched to any gene: 7. This CDR3 is 15 amino acids long. The CDR3 nucleotides are TGCGCCAGCAGCCAAGAGGGGAGGGTGGTACATGAGCAGTTCTTC. It specifies CASSQEGRVVHEQFF.

The rearrangement joins TRBV30 to TRBJ2-1, with 9 bases that match TRBD2. This CDR3 has 12 amino acids. The junction had 4 bases not matched to a gene; V was cut back by 5 bases and J by 8 bases. Germline CDR1 reads GTSNPN; CDR2 reads SVGIG (reference sequence). CDR3 nucleotides: TGTGCCTGGGACCGACTAGCGGATGAGCAGTTCTTC. This codes for CAWDRLADEQFF.

J is TRBJ2-3 and V is TRBV6-6, with 9 bases that match TRBD2. The CDR3 has 15 amino acids. J gave up 2 bases and V 7 bases, and 7 bases lay outside the gene matches. The germline V gene has CDR1 MNHNY and CDR2 SVGAGI (reference sequence). CDR3 amino acids: CASNSGGLHTDTQYF. The CDR3, as DNA: TGTGCCAGCAATAGCGGGGGCCTTCACACAGATACGCAGTATTTT.

This chain uses TRBV5-1 with TRBJ1-2; D perhaps matches TRBD1 (6 bases). The CDR3 has 14 residues. V shed 5 bases and J shed 6 bases, with 17 bases lying between them. The V gene's germline CDR1 is SGHRS and CDR2 YFSETQ. The CDR3 loop reads CASSYTPGDHGYTF. CDR3 DNA sequence: TGCGCCAGCAGTTATACACCAGGGGATCATGGCTACACCTTC.

This chain joins TRBV5-8 and TRBJ1-3; 7 nucleotides align to TRBD1. Germline CDR1 and CDR2: SGHTS and YDEGEE. Trimming at V came to 5 bases and at J to 4 bases, leaving 6 bases not matched to a gene. The CDR3 contains 14 residues. The CDR3 DNA follows: TGTGCCAGCAGACAAACAGGGGTCGGAAACACCATATATTTT. Encoded protein: CASRQTGVGNTIYF.

The chain recombines TRBV5-4 with TRBJ1-1; D possibly corresponds to TRBD1 (6 bases). V was clipped by 4 bases and J by 2 bases, with 18 bases between them. The CDR3 runs 16 residues. Germline CDR1 and CDR2: SGHNT and YYREEE (reference sequence). CDR3 region: CASSLSGGRGNTEAFF. As DNA, the CDR3 is TGTGCCAGCAGCCTGTCTGGGGGCCGAGGAAACACTGAAGCTTTCTTT.

The chain has TRBV2 and TRBJ1-5, with D unclear. This CDR3 is 15 amino acids long. The V and J ends lost 6 bases and 0 bases respectively, with 12 bases between them. Germline loops: CDR1 SNHLY, CDR2 FYNNEI. Here the CDR3 reads CASRGRLYSNQPQHF. The CDR3 nucleotides read TGTGCCAGCAGGGGTAGACTCTATAGCAATCAGCCCCAGCATTTT.

The J gene is TRBJ2-2, the V gene TRBV6-4; D gene ambiguous. The CDR3 spans 13 residues. Germline lookup yields CDR1 MRHNA and CDR2 SNTAGT. Trimming removed 3 bases at V and 8 bases at J, with 10 bases between. CDR3 in amino acids: CASSESENGELFF. CDR3 sequence (DNA): TGTGCCAGCAGTGAGAGTGAGAATGGGGAGCTGTTTTTT.

This chain connects TRBV30 to TRBJ2-7; 7 nucleotides match TRBD1. The CDR3 runs 14 residues. The trim removed 4 bases at V and 0 bases at J, leaving 6 bases unmatched. Germline-derived CDR1 and CDR2 are GTSNPN and SVGIG (reference sequence). The CDR3 loop reads CAWNRGQLSYEQYF. CDR3 DNA: TGTGCCTGGAACAGGGGTCAACTCTCCTACGAGCAGTACTTC.

The rearrangement links TRBV5-1 to TRBJ1-1; 8 nucleotides line up with TRBD1. This CDR3 is 15 amino acids long. The V and J ends lost 4 bases and 2 bases, in that order; junction bases with no gene match: 7. Germline V lookup: CDR1 SGHRS, CDR2 YFSETQ. In nucleotides, the CDR3 is TGCGCCAGCAGCCCAATACAGGGGGGAAACACTGAAGCTTTCTTT. Protein sequence: CASSPIQGGNTEAFF.

A remark on this clone: Compared with germline, one end of the junction differs, possibly owing to a read error. This rearrangement joins TRBV5-1 to TRBJ1-2, with 8 bases identical to TRBD1. Germline assignment: CDR1 SGHRS and CDR2 YFSETQ. The CDR3 has 15 residues. The CDR3 DNA reads as TGCGCCAGCAGCCCCTGGACAGGGCTTAACTATGACTACACCTTC. Translating gives CASSPWTGLNYDYTF.

This chain uses TRBV6-1 with TRBJ2-1; 10 bases line up with TRBD2. J was trimmed by 9 bases and V by 6 bases; bases with no gene match: 5. The CDR3 covers 13 residues. CDR1 is MNHNS and CDR2 is SASEGT in the germline V gene. CDR3 amino acids: CASRMSGRAEQFF. The CDR3 DNA follows: TGTGCCAGCAGGATGAGCGGGAGGGCTGAGCAGTTCTTC.

The chain joins TRBV19 to TRBJ2-3, with 7 bases identical to TRBD2. The CDR3 totals 14 residues. V shed 7 bases, J shed 5 bases, and the junction held 9 bases outside the gene matches. The germline V gene has CDR1 LNHDA and CDR2 SQIVND (reference sequence). The DNA of the CDR3 is TGTGCCAGTAAACCGGGAGGATCAGAAGATACGCAGTATTTT. It yields the protein CASKPGGSEDTQYF. Based on the CDR3 plus reference TRBV19 and TRBJ2-3, the full variable domain is DGGITQSPKYLFRKEGQNVTLSCEQNLNHDAMYWYRQDPGQGLRLIYYSQIVNDFQKGDIAEGYSVSREKKESFPLTVTSAQKNPTAFYLCASKPGGSEDTQYFGPGTRLTVL.